This TCR beta chain was retrieved from a study of blood T cell repertoires in COVID-19. On the study more broadly: The cDNA or gDNA used as material had been derived from T cells, B-cell-depleted T cells, or PBMCs.

The protocol was immunoSEQ multiplex PCR, while the TCRdb copy is restricted to in-frame clones and leaves out a portion. The sample lists 85,000 to 100,000 clones, just over 85% occurring once. Germline V gene sequence: CDR1 SGHRS, CDR2 YFSETQ. This CDR3 comprises 12 residues. The V gene end was trimmed by 6 bases and the J gene end by 10 bases; junction bases not matched to a gene: 8. Sequencing was performed on peripheral blood. The TCR was taken from a man over 45 with COVID-19, enrolled during active disease. The chain has TRBV5-1 and TRBJ1-2; 8 bases are a match to TRBD1. CDR3 sequence reads: CASTDRGLDYTF. CDR3 DNA: TGCGCCAGCACCGACAGGGGACTCGACTACACCTTC.